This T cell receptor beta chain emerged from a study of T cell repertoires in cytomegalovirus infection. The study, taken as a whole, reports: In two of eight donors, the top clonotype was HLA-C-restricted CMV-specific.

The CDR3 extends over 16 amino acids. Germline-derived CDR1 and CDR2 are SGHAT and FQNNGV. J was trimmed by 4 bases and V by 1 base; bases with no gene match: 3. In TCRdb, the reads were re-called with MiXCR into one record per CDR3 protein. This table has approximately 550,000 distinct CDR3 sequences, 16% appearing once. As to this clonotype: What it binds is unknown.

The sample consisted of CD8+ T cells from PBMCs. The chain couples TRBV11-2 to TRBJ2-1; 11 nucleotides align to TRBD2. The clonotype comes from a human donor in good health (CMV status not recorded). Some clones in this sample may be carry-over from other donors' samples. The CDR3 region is CASSLVLAGGYNEQFF. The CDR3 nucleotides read TGTGCCAGCAGCTTAGTTCTAGCGGGGGGATACAATGAGCAGTTCTTC.